These T cell receptor beta chains were read from a single sample in a study of control samples from healthy donors and cancer patients. Sequencing was performed with immunoSEQ multiplex PCR; in TCRdb, only in-frame clones are kept and a portion is missing. The sample lists some 140,000 clones, over 85% seen once, with 5.7% in the top ten. The sequencing sample was made of blood. These receptors were obtained from a man aged 40-55 years in good health. The CDR3 runs from the conserved cysteine through the conserved F or W. A D gene is named only where the DNA matches it firmly. Clone size is shown for a subset of rows, as once, few, many or a class of expanded clone.

clone_size d_call j_call v_call cdr3_aa cdr3_nt
NA NA TRBJ1-2 TRBV30 CAWTSMGDGYTF TGTGCCTGGACGTCAATGGGGGATGGCTACACCTTC
NA TRBD1 TRBJ1-1 TRBV6-5 CASSYVGQVNTEAFF TGTGCCAGCAGTTATGTGGGACAGGTGAACACTGAAGCTTTCTTT
few TRBD2 TRBJ2-3 TRBV6-5 CASRSLGGAEDTQYF TGTGCCAGCAGGTCACTCGGGGGGGCGGAAGATACGCAGTATTTT
NA NA TRBJ1-1 TRBV25-1 CASISAPVGEAFF TGTGCCAGCATCTCTGCACCGGTGGGTGAAGCTTTCTTT
NA TRBD1 TRBJ1-2 TRBV5-1 CASSWPYGTGGSWGYTF TGCGCCAGCAGCTGGCCCTACGGGACAGGGGGCTCCTGGGGCTACACCTTC
NA NA TRBJ2-3 TRBV5-1 CASSLVGGGTDTQYF TGCGCCAGCAGCTTGGTTGGGGGAGGCACAGATACGCAGTATTTT
NA NA TRBJ1-6 TRBV6-5 CASSSRGNSPLHF TGTGCCAGCAGTAGCAGGGGAAATTCACCCCTCCACTTT
NA NA TRBJ1-1 TRBV7-8 CASSLAGVRGGKASAFF TGTGCCAGCAGCTTAGCAGGGGTCAGGGGAGGAAAGGCCTCGGCTTTCTTT
NA TRBD1 TRBJ1-2 TRBV3-1/TRBV3-2 CASSLLPRTGITSGYTF TGTGCCAGCAGCCTTTTGCCTAGGACAGGGATTACTAGTGGCTACACCTTC
NA NA TRBJ2-2 TRBV5-1 CASSFLQGGAGELFF TGCGCCAGCAGTTTCCTACAGGGAGGTGCCGGGGAGCTGTTTTTT
NA TRBD1 TRBJ2-7 TRBV6-5 CASSYSGTGNEQYF TGTGCCAGCAGTTACTCCGGGACAGGGAACGAGCAGTACTTC
NA TRBD1 TRBJ1-1 TRBV5-1 CASSRQGVGTEAFF TGCGCCAGCAGCCGACAGGGGGTTGGGACTGAAGCTTTCTTT
NA NA TRBJ1-2 TRBV10-3 CAISGTSDYGYTF TGTGCCATCAGTGGGACGTCGGACTATGGCTACACCTTC
once NA TRBJ2-3 TRBV10-3 CAISQGRDTQYF TGTGCCATCAGCCAGGGTAGAGATACGCAGTATTTT
NA TRBD1 TRBJ1-2 TRBV6-6 CASIRGTGRYGGYTF TGTGCCAGCATCAGGGGGACAGGGAGGTATGGTGGCTACACCTTC
NA TRBD1 TRBJ1-1 TRBV6-2/TRBV6-3 CASSGRGLDTEAFF TGTGCCAGCAGTGGCAGGGGGCTGGACACTGAAGCTTTCTTT
NA TRBD1 TRBJ1-6 TRBV27 CASSSDRVNSPLHF TGTGCCAGCAGTTCGGACAGGGTAAATTCACCCCTCCACTTT
NA NA TRBJ2-1 TRBV19 CASSDQGVGNEQFF TGTGCCAGCTCTGACCAAGGGGTGGGGAATGAGCAGTTCTTC
NA NA TRBJ1-1 TRBV10-1 CASSEGESSEAFF TGCGCCAGCAGTGAGGGTGAGAGCTCCGAAGCTTTCTTT
NA NA TRBJ2-1 TRBV7-9 CASSPGTLGDEQFF TGTGCCAGCAGCCCGGGGACTTTGGGGGATGAGCAGTTCTTC
once NA TRBJ2-7 TRBV5-1 CASSLAGGHYEQYF TGCGCCAGCAGCTTGGCGGGGGGCCACTACGAGCAGTACTTC
NA NA TRBJ2-1 TRBV6-5 CASMPTAPWKFF TGTGCCAGCATGCCGACAGCCCCGTGGAAGTTCTTC
NA TRBD1 TRBJ1-5 TRBV19 CASRGQGSQPQHF TGTGCCAGTAGGGGACAGGGAAGTCAGCCCCAGCATTTT
NA NA TRBJ1-1 TRBV5-1 CASSWEASWGTEAFF TGCGCCAGCAGCTGGGAGGCTTCCTGGGGGACTGAAGCTTTCTTT
NA NA TRBJ1-2 TRBV19 CASRPDRAANYGYTF TGTGCCAGTAGACCCGACCGGGCAGCTAACTATGGCTACACCTTC
once NA TRBJ1-2 TRBV5-6 CASSQYREFYTF TGTGCCAGCAGCCAATACAGGGAATTCTACACCTTC
NA TRBD1 TRBJ1-2 TRBV4-1 CASSQLQGQGNLYGYTF TGCGCCAGCAGCCAATTACAAGGACAGGGTAACCTCTATGGCTACACCTTC
NA NA TRBJ2-2 TRBV19 CASSILNRATGELFF TGTGCCAGTAGTATATTGAACAGGGCCACCGGGGAGCTGTTTTTT
once NA TRBJ1-1 TRBV27 CASSFGQGRSEAFF TGTGCCAGCAGTTTCGGCCAGGGTCGGTCTGAAGCTTTCTTT
NA TRBD2 TRBJ2-7 TRBV5-1 CASSLAVSGEYEQYF TGCGCCAGCAGCTTGGCCGTTAGCGGGGAGTACGAGCAGTACTTC
NA TRBD1 TRBJ1-2 TRBV28 CASSPNQRTGWDGYTF TGTGCCAGCAGTCCTAACCAACGGACAGGGTGGGATGGCTACACCTTC
NA TRBD1 TRBJ2-7 TRBV29-1 CSEDRVEQYF TGCAGCGAGGACAGGGTTGAGCAGTACTTC
NA NA TRBJ1-3 TRBV6-5 CASSYVPSSGNTIYF TGTGCCAGCAGTTACGTCCCGAGCTCTGGAAACACCATATATTTT
NA NA TRBJ2-3 TRBV6-5 CASSYSPISSTDTQYF TGTGCCAGCAGTTACTCTCCGATAAGCAGCACAGATACGCAGTATTTT
NA NA TRBJ2-3 TRBV7-9 CASSLVQTGGTDTQYF TGTGCCAGCAGCTTAGTCCAAACAGGCGGCACAGATACGCAGTATTTT
NA TRBD1 TRBJ2-7 TRBV30 CAWSVEGAREQYF TGTGCCTGGAGTGTAGAGGGGGCGAGGGAGCAGTACTTC